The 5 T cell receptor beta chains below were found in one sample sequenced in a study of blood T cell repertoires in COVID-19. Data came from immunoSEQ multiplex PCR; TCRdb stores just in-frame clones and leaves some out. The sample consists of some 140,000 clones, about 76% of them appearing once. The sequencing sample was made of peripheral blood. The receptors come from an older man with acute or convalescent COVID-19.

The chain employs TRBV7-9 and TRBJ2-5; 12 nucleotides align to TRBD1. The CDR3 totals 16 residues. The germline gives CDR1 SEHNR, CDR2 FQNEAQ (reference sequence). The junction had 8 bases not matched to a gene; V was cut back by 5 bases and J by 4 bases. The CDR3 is CASSAGGQGATETQYF. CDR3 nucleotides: TGTGCCAGCAGCGCAGGGGGACAGGGGGCAACAGAGACCCAGTACTTC.

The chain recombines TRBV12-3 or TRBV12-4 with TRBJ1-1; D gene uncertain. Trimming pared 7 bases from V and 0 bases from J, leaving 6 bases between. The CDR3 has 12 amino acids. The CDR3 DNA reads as TGTGCCAGCACTCTATTGAACACTGAAGCTTTCTTT. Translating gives CASTLLNTEAFF.

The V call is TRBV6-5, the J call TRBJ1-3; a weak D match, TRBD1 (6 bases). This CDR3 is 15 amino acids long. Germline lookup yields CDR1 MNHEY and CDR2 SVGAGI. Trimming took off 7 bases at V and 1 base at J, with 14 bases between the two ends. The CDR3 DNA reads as TGTGCCAGCACCAAACAGGGTTGGTCTGGAAACACCATATATTTT. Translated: CASTKQGWSGNTIYF.

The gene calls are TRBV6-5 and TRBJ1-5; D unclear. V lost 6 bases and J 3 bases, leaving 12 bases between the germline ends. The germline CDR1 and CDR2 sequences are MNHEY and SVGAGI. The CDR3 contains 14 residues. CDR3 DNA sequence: TGTGCCAGCAGCAGGTTAGGTAACAATCAGCCCCAGCATTTT. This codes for CASSRLGNNQPQHF.

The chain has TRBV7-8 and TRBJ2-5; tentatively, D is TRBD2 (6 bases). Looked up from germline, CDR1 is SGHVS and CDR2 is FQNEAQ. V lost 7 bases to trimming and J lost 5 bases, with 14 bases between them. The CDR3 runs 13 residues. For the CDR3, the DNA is TGTGCCAGCATCTCAGGGACTCGGGAGACCCAGTACTTC. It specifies CASISGTRETQYF.